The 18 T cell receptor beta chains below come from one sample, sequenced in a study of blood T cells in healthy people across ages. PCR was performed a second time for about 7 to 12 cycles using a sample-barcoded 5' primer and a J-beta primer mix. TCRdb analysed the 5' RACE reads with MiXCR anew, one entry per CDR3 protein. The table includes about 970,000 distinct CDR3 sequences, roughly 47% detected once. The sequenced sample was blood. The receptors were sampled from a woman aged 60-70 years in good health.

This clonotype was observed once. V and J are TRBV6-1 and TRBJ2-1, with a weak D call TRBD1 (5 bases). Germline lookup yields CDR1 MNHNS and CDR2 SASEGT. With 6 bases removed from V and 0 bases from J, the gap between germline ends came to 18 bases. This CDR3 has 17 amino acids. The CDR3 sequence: CASSRRHPGRSYNEQFF. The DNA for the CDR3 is TGTGCCAGCAGCCGACGACATCCAGGGCGCTCCTACAATGAGCAGTTCTTC.

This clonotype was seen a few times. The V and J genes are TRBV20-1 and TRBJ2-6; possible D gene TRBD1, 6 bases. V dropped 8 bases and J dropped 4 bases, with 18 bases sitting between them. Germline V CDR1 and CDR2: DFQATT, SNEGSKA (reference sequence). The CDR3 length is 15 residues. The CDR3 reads CSIPAQGSGANVLTF. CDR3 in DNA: TGCAGTATACCGGCCCAGGGGTCCGGGGCCAACGTCCTGACTTTC.

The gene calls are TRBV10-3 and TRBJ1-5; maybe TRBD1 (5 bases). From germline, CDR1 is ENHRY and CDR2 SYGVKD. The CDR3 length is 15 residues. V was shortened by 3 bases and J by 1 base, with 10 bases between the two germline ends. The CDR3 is CAISDRAPSNQPQHF. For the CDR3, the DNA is TGTGCCATCAGTGACAGGGCCCCGAGCAATCAGCCCCAGCATTTT.

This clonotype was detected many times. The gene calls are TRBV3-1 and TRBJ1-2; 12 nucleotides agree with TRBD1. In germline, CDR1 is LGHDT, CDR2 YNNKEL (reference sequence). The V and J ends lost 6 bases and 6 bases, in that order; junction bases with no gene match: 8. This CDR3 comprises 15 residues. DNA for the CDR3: TGTGCCAGCAGGGCACCGGGACAGGGGGCGAATGGCTACACCTTC. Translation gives CASRAPGQGANGYTF.

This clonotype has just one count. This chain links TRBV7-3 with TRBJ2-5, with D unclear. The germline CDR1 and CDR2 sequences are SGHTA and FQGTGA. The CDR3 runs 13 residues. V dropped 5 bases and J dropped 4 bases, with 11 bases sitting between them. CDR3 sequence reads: CASSIRVPETQYF. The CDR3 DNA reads TGTGCCAGCAGCATCCGGGTCCCAGAGACCCAGTACTTC.

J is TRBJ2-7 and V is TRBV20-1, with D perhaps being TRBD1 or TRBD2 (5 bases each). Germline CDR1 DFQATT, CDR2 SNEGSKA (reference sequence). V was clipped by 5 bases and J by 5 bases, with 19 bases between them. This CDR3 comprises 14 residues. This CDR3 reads CSAQRVGRVHEQYF. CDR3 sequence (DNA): TGCAGTGCTCAGAGGGTGGGGCGCGTCCACGAGCAGTACTTC.

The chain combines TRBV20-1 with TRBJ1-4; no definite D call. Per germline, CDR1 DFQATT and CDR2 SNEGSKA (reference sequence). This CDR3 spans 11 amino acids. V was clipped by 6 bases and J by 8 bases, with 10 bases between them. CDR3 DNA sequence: TGCAGTGCCCCCCGGCGCGAAAAACTGTTTTTT. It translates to CSAPRREKLFF.

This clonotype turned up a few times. The CDR3 loop reads CSVSTRTYNEQFF. CDR3 bases: TGCAGCGTCTCGACACGAACCTACAATGAGCAGTTCTTC. The chain uses TRBV29-1 and TRBJ2-1; D uncertain. V was trimmed by 6 bases and J by 2 bases, leaving 11 bases between them. The CDR3 runs 13 residues. Germline V lookup: CDR1 SQVTM, CDR2 ANQGSEA.

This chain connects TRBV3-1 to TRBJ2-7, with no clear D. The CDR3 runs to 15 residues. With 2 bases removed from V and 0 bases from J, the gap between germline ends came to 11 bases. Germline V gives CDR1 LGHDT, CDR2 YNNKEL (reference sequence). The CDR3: CASSQLKRSSYEQYF. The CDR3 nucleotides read TGTGCCAGCAGCCAACTTAAGCGTAGCTCCTACGAGCAGTACTTC.

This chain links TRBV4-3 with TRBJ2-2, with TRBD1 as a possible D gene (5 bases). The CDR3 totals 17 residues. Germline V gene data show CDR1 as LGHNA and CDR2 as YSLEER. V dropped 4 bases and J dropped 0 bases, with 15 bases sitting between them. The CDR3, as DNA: TGCGCCAGCAGCCGCCAGAGAACAGGTTCGAACACCGGGGAGCTGTTTTTT. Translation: CASSRQRTGSNTGELFF.

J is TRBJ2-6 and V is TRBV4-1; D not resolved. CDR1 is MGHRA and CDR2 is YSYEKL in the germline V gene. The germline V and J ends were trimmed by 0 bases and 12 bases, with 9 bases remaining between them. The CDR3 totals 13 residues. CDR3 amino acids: CASSQDLSSVLTF. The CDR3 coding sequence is TGCGCCAGCAGCCAAGATTTGTCCTCCGTCCTGACTTTC.

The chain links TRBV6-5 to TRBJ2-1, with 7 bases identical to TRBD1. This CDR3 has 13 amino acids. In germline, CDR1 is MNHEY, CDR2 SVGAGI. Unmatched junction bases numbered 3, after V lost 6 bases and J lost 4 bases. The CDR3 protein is CASRPGGYNEQFF. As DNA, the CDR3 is TGTGCCAGCAGACCAGGGGGTTACAATGAGCAGTTCTTC.

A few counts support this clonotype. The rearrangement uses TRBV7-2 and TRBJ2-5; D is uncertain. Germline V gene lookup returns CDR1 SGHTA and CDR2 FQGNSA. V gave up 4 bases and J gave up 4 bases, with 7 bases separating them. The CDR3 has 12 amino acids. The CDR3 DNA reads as TGTGCCAGCAGCTCTCACGCAGAGACCCAGTACTTC. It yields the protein CASSSHAETQYF.

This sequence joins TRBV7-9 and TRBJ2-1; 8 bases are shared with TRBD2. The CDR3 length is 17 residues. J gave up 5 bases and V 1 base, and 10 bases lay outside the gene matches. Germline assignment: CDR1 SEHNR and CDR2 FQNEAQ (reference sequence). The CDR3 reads CASSLVLNGRAHNEQFF. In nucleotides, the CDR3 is TGTGCCAGCAGCTTAGTCTTGAACGGGAGGGCTCACAATGAGCAGTTCTTC.

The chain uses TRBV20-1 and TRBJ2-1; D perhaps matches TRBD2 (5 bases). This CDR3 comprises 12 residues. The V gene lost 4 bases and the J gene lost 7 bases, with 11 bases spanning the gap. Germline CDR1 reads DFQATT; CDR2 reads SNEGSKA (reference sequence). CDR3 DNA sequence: TGCAGTGCTATCAAGCGGCAAAATGAGCAGTTCTTC. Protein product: CSAIKRQNEQFF.

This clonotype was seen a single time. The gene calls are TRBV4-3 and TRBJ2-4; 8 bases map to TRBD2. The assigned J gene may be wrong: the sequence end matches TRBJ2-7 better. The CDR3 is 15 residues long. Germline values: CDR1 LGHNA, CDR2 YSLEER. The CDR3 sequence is CASSPGAGGTGEQYF. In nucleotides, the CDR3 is TGCGCCAGCAGCCCCGGCGCGGGAGGCACGGGCGAGCAGTACTTC.

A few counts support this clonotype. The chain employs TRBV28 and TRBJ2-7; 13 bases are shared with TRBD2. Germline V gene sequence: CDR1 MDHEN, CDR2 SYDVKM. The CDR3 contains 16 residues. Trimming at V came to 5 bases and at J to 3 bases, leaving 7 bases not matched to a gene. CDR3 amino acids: CASSTSTSGRGYEQYF. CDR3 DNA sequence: TGTGCCAGCAGTACATCCACTAGCGGGAGGGGCTACGAGCAGTACTTC.

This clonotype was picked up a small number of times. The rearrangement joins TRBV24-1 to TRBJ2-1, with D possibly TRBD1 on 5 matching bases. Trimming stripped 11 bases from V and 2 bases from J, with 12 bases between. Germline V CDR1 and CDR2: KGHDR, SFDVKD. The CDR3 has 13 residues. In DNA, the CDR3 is TGTGCCATCCCGAGACAGACCTACAATGAGCAGTTCTTC. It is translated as CAIPRQTYNEQFF.